The rows below give T cell receptor beta chains drawn from one sample of a study of PD-1 blockade in classical Hodgkin lymphoma. Sequencing used immunoSEQ multiplex PCR; TCRdb keeps in-frame clones, though not all of them. The sample contains about 41,000 clones, roughly 80% of which appear only once. The sample was peripheral blood mononuclear cells (PBMCs), taken at baseline. These receptors all stem from a human donor with classical Hodgkin lymphoma. CDR3s include the opening cysteine and the closing phenylalanine or tryptophan. Size is omitted from some rows. Given values are once, few, many or a class for expanded clones.

len	v_gene	j_gene	abundance	CDR3aa
16	TRBV19	TRBJ2-2	NA	CASSMTGPPNSGELFF
12	TRBV28	TRBJ2-2	NA	CASANRAGELFF
11	TRBV9	TRBJ2-5	once	CASGPGGTQYF
16	TRBV27	TRBJ2-5	NA	CASSTNRGLAQETQYF
11	TRBV29-1	TRBJ2-2	once	CSAHSTGELFF
15	TRBV19	TRBJ1-4	few	CASSIGRGPNEKLFF
17	TRBV14	TRBJ2-1	NA	CASSLTPRGRPYNEQFF
17	TRBV4-1	TRBJ2-7	NA	CASSQPTGGHSESEQYF
12	TRBV10-3	TRBJ1-1	NA	CAIRETGVEAFF
14	TRBV7-2	TRBJ2-2	once	CASSLRGGTGELFF
14	TRBV5-5	TRBJ1-5	NA	CASSSTGGNQPQHF
13	TRBV6-5	NA	NA	CASGGGISGEQYF
14	TRBV18	TRBJ2-5	NA	CASSPTDRPCVQYF
12	TRBV6-6	TRBJ1-2	NA	CASSYSEYGYTF
14	TRBV28	TRBJ1-5	NA	CASSFYRADQPQHF
15	TRBV5-8	TRBJ1-1	medium-sized	CASSLAGTGETEAFF
17	TRBV28	TRBJ2-1	NA	CASSLLSGRANYNEQFF
16	TRBV6-1	TRBJ2-1	few	CASSVTGISSYNEQFF
12	TRBV25-1	TRBJ2-2	NA	CASSPRAGELFF
14	TRBV10-3	TRBJ2-7	NA	CATVERRDVGEQYF
14	TRBV28	TRBJ1-3	NA	CASSLTSSGNTIYF
18	TRBV11-2	TRBJ2-3	few	CASSSPEGLAGRTDTQYF
15	TRBV19	TRBJ2-3	NA	CASSADRLTTDTQYF
15	TRBV6-5	TRBJ2-1	NA	CASRSLGGRAHEQFF
14	TRBV25-1	TRBJ2-7	once	CASSEIQGGYEQYF
19	TRBV28	TRBJ2-2	NA	CASSPHGGARTSSSGELFF
13	TRBV2	TRBJ1-2	NA	CASSEEGIYGYTF
15	TRBV6-5	TRBJ1-5	NA	CASSYSGESNQPQHF
14	TRBV7-2	TRBJ1-1	NA	CASSLRTANTEAFF
16	TRBV5-1	TRBJ1-2	NA	CASSHQPGRGTYGYTF
18	TRBV10-3	TRBJ2-4	NA	CAISPGLAVLEAKNIQYF
13	TRBV19	TRBJ2-2	NA	CASKKREAGELFF
13	TRBV7-3	TRBJ2-2	NA	CASSFVGAGELFF
14	TRBV7-9	TRBJ2-5	NA	CASSLSFAGETQYF
14	TRBV11-1	TRBJ2-7	NA	CASSFIPGVGEQYF
15	TRBV5-6	TRBJ1-4	NA	CASSLGQGYIEKLFF
13	TRBV14	NA	NA	CASSHTSSYEQYF
13	TRBV5-1	TRBJ1-2	NA	CASSLDRYYGYTF
13	TRBV7-3	TRBJ2-4	NA	CASSSTAKNIQYF
13	TRBV11-2	TRBJ2-7	NA	CASSPGIGYEQYF
16	TRBV6-1	TRBJ1-6	NA	CASSEAVGGLQSPLHF
15	TRBV11-2	TRBJ2-2	NA	CASSIQGGDTGELFF
14	TRBV7-8	TRBJ2-1	NA	CASSFLAAYNEQFF
14	TRBV27	TRBJ1-1	once	CASSQQGGRAEAFF
13	TRBV27	TRBJ2-1	NA	CASSYRSYNEQFF
15	TRBV7-9	TRBJ2-1	NA	CASPSGPSGANEQFF
18	TRBV6-1	TRBJ2-5	NA	CASSEAGGTSGAWETQYF
12	TRBV6-5	TRBJ2-7	NA	CASSTIPFEQYF
15	TRBV6-6	TRBJ2-6	NA	CASEREPSGANVLTF
13	TRBV18	TRBJ1-2	NA	CASSTGQGYGYTF
14	TRBV14	TRBJ2-1	NA	CASSQAGTRGEQFF
18	TRBV28	TRBJ1-2	NA	CASSLVTSPGQLLYGYTF
13	TRBV27	TRBJ2-7	NA	CASGDRHSYEQYF
15	TRBV18	TRBJ2-5	few	CASSPQTGREETQYF
14	TRBV19	TRBJ1-2	NA	CASSPKTRASGYTF
11	TRBV11-2	TRBJ2-3	NA	CASSLGDTQYF
13	TRBV29-1	TRBJ1-2	NA	CSVPGQEIYGYTF